The table lists the clone carrying this T cell receptor beta chain with a count of one. The data are from a study of control samples from healthy donors and cancer patients. The CDR3 has 13 amino acids. CDR1 SGHTA and CDR2 FQGNSA come from the germline V gene. Trimming took 5 bases from V and 5 from J, leaving 12 bases between them. Profiled with immunoSEQ multiplex PCR; TCRdb holds only in-frame clones, not every one. Among about 120,000 clones, 85% to 90% were seen once, and the ten largest hold approximately 1.1%. The sequence was collected from a woman aged 50 to 65 with colorectal cancer. The sequenced sample was PBMCs. This chain connects TRBV7-2 to TRBJ1-2; D remains ambiguous. The DNA for the CDR3 is TGTGCCAGCAGCCCCAGGAGGGAGTATGGCTACACCTTC. This sequence encodes CASSPRREYGYTF.